This T cell receptor (beta chain) was identified during a study of spatial heterogeneity in lung cancer. Study-wide points: Among blood samples, ubiquitous expanded tumor TCRs appeared more at resection than at follow-up.

Every TCR cDNA molecule bore its own unique molecular identifier. TCRdb re-called the 5' RACE reads with MiXCR, one entry per CDR3 protein. The data show about 20,000 distinct CDR3 sequences, with 19% seen just once and more than 12% held by the top ten. In its sample, this clonotype was seen a few times. Its antigen is undetermined. Time point described: sample taken at primary tumor resection. The authors sequenced whole RNA from tumor, nontumor lung or frozen PBMC without sorting. The cohort: around 77 early-stage, untreated non-small cell lung cancer patients. The CDR3 runs 12 residues. V shed 2 bases and J shed 13 bases, with 14 bases lying between them.

The clonotype originates from a male donor with early-stage non-small cell lung cancer. This sample comprised PBMCs, obtained at surgery. The chain employs TRBV12-3 or TRBV12-4 and TRBJ2-5; tentative D call: TRBD2 (5 bases). The CDR3 here is CASSLNALAPYF. The CDR3 DNA is TGTGCCAGCAGTTTAAACGCCCTAGCCCCGTACTTC.